This record covers a single TCR beta chain. The antigen it binds to is not known. No base qualities exist here, and no much larger clone lies one base off it. This entry is derived from a study of identifying expanded T cells in peripheral blood (dated by TCRdb to the late 2010s). About the study as a whole: Technical replicates were generated by sequencing separate aliquots of the same genomic DNA pool, and four replicates were compared pairwise.

No immune events, such as infections, were documented for the healthy donors during the collection period. To calibrate time-dependent variance in a beta-binomial model of T-cell clone differential abundance, blood repertoires from healthy donors were used as a training cohort. The training cohort was composed of roughly 10 healthy donors, 3 female and 7 male. On average the donors were approximately 40 years old, and their ages spanned roughly 29 to 64 years. Whole blood was collected from each healthy donor at three time points spaced about two weeks apart and obtained from a commercial supplier. Genomic DNA was extracted from unsorted whole blood for immunosequencing. V loses 4 bases at its end and J loses 2 bases; junction bases beyond the gene matches: 5. Inclusive of the bounding cysteine and phenylalanine, the CDR3 is 17 residues long. Solely the CDR3 DNA is kept, with 51 bases framed from the first base. Based on the germline V gene, the CDR1 and CDR2 sequences are MDHEN and SYDVKM.

The immunoSEQ Assay, which uses bias-controlled multiplex PCR amplification of genomic DNA, was used to profile TCRbeta CDR3 regions. The authors processed their data as follows. To quantify the absolute abundance of each unique TCRbeta CDR3 region, the sequences were collapsed and filtered. Differential abundance was assessed using a binomial (Fisher-equivalent) model and a beta-binomial model in which time-dependent variance fitted from healthy donors was added. Clones with fewer than 5 combined templates were excluded, and clones with Benjamini-Hochberg FDR below 0.01 were called differentially abundant. The form v = (b*log(k)+a)^2 was used to model beta-binomial variance as a function of total template count across the two samples. Sourced from immuneACCESS, this table was stored by TCRdb with only in-frame sequences that have V and J called. A share of the clones is absent; for the studies checked, an unresolved V gene accounts for under half, and the remainder has no known explanation. Clone size and the V and J calls come from that table; the DNA yielded D and trimming. Recorded for this sample are 50,000 to 75,000 clones; roughly 86% of them occurred a single time. The top ten clonotypes cover roughly 4.8% of the sample.

The research as a whole found: Across all healthy-donor time intervals, the beta-binomial model significantly lowered both the number of clones called differentially abundant and the false-positive rate. The binomial model flagged around 1.1 differentially abundant clones between technical replicates, compared with 15 to 17 over two weeks and 19 over roughly 4 weeks. The authors expected that biological variance in healthy repertoires might rise further over much longer intervals, such as months to years. In all healthy donors, the variance in clone template counts between samples taken 2 to 3 weeks apart rose significantly as total template count increased.

In this chain, TRBV28 is recombined with TRBJ2-3, with 14 bases aligning to TRBD2. This TCR came from a person aged 18 to 70 in good health. Sequenced material: blood. The DNA sequence is as follows: TGTGCCAGCAGTTCCCGGACTAGCGGGGGGAACACAGATACGCAGTATTTT. Its protein is CASSSRTSGGNTDTQYF.